A selection of T cell receptor beta chains follows, all from one sample in a study of blood T cell repertoires in COVID-19. Produced via immunoSEQ multiplex PCR; TCRdb's table is partial and in-frame only. The data hold 150,000 or so clones, with roughly 73% observed a single time. The sample taken for sequencing was peripheral blood. The receptors here all came from a woman in her fifties or sixties with active or convalescent COVID-19. The CDR3 runs from the conserved cysteine through the conserved F or W. Fields, in order: clone size, D gene, V gene, J gene, CDR3 protein, CDR3 DNA. The D gene is left open where the match is weak. Size tells how often a clone was seen (once, few, many) or the class of an expanded clone, and some rows leave it out.

few	.	TRBV14	TRBJ2-2	CASSHRLGNANTGELFF	TGTGCCAGCAGCCATAGGCTGGGCAACGCGAACACCGGGGAGCTGTTTTTT
.	TRBD2	TRBV13	TRBJ2-5	CASSLRGLAGPDGETQYF	TGTGCCAGCAGCTTACGGGGTCTAGCGGGCCCCGACGGGGAGACCCAGTACTTC
.	.	TRBV6-2/TRBV6-3	TRBJ2-7	CASSYPAYEQYF	TGTGCCAGCAGTTACCCCGCCTACGAGCAGTACTTC
.	TRBD2	TRBV19	TRBJ2-1	CASSMWTSGGGEQFF	TGTGCCAGTAGTATGTGGACTAGCGGGGGAGGTGAGCAGTTCTTC
.	TRBD2	TRBV9	TRBJ2-4	CASSPGTSGNLAKNIQYF	TGTGCCAGCAGCCCCGGGACTAGCGGGAATCTAGCCAAAAACATTCAGTACTTC
.	.	TRBV27	TRBJ1-4	CASRPDGGKFRVNEKLFF	TGTGCCAGCAGACCTGACGGGGGTAAATTTCGGGTTAATGAAAAACTGTTTTTT
.	TRBD1	TRBV5-4	TRBJ2-3	CASSSSRQGVTDTQYF	TGTGCCAGCAGCTCATCCCGACAGGGGGTCACAGATACGCAGTATTTT
.	.	TRBV30	TRBJ2-7	CAWSPPRRVSGEQYF	TGTGCCTGGTCTCCCCCCCGGCGGGTCTCTGGTGAGCAGTACTTC
.	.	TRBV7-9	TRBJ2-7	CASSPTGTNYEQYF	TGTGCCAGCAGCCCAACCGGGACAAACTACGAGCAGTACTTC
many	.	TRBV5-1	TRBJ1-1	CASSSGGSGTEAFF	TGCGCCAGCAGCTCCGGGGGGAGTGGCACTGAAGCTTTCTTT
.	.	TRBV5-1	TRBJ2-6	CASSLVGGVSGANVLTF	TGCGCCAGCAGCTTGGTTGGCGGAGTCTCTGGGGCCAACGTCCTGACTTTC
.	.	TRBV4-3	TRBJ1-3	CASSQGRGNTIYF	TGCGCCAGCAGCCAAGGGAGAGGAAACACCATATATTTT
few	.	TRBV19	TRBJ1-2	CASSIGLDDRNYGYTF	TGTGCCAGTAGTATTGGACTTGATGACAGGAACTATGGCTACACCTTC
.	.	TRBV18	TRBJ2-4	CASSPVQGDKNIQYF	TGTGCCAGCTCACCAGTTCAGGGTGACAAAAACATTCAGTACTTC
.	TRBD1	TRBV6-2/TRBV6-3	TRBJ1-1	CASSYGGQGALNTEAFF	TGTGCCAGCAGTTACGGGGGACAGGGGGCTTTAAACACTGAAGCTTTCTTT
.	.	TRBV4-3	TRBJ1-4	CASSQDRDEKLFF	TGCGCCAGCAGCCAAGACCGGGATGAAAAACTGTTTTTT
.	TRBD2	TRBV19	TRBJ2-2	CASSYSSGRGGGELFF	TGTGCCAGTAGCTATTCTAGCGGGAGAGGCGGCGGGGAGCTGTTTTTT
.	.	TRBV21-1	TRBJ2-7	CASSKGQGDYEQYF	TGTGCCAGCAGTAAGGGGCAGGGCGACTACGAGCAGTACTTC
.	TRBD1	TRBV5-1	TRBJ1-2	CASSFVQGANYGYTF	TGCGCCAGCAGCTTTGTACAGGGGGCTAACTATGGCTACACCTTC
.	TRBD2	TRBV10-2	TRBJ2-7	CASSASGGYEQYF	TGCGCCAGCAGCGCTAGCGGGGGGTACGAGCAGTACTTC
.	.	TRBV12-5	TRBJ1-3	CASGLVLQDSGNTIYF	TGTGCTAGTGGTTTGGTACTACAGGACTCTGGAAACACCATATATTTT
.	.	TRBV14	TRBJ2-2	CASSLRGGNTGELFF	TGTGCCAGCAGCCTGAGGGGGGGAAACACCGGGGAGCTGTTTTTT
.	.	TRBV5-5	TRBJ1-1	CASSPLTPGQMNTEAFF	TGTGCCAGCAGCCCCCTTACCCCGGGACAAATGAACACTGAAGCTTTCTTT
.	.	TRBV7-2	TRBJ1-2	CASSLRGTDYGYTF	TGTGCCAGCAGCTTAAGGGGGACGGATTATGGCTACACCTTC
.	.	TRBV5-1	TRBJ2-3	CASSLRGSTDTQYF	TGCGCCAGCAGCTTGCGGGGGAGCACAGATACGCAGTATTTT
.	.	TRBV4-2	TRBJ1-1	CASSQSQIMNTEAFF	TGTGCCAGCAGCCAATCGCAGATAATGAACACTGAAGCTTTCTTT
.	.	TRBV5-1	TRBJ2-7	CASSFRGFHEQYF	TGCGCCAGCAGCTTCCGGGGATTCCACGAGCAGTACTTC
few	.	TRBV6-1	TRBJ1-5	CASSEDTDSYQPQHF	TGTGCCAGCAGTGAAGACACGGATAGCTATCAGCCCCAGCATTTT
.	.	TRBV5-1	TRBJ1-6	CASSPLTRLNSPLHF	TGCGCCAGCAGCCCTCTGACGAGGTTGAATTCACCCCTCCACTTT
.	TRBD2	TRBV2	TRBJ2-1	CASSWTSGVNEQFF	TGTGCCAGCAGTTGGACTAGCGGTGTAAATGAGCAGTTCTTC
.	TRBD2	TRBV3-1/TRBV3-2	TRBJ2-3	CASSGTSGGARSTQYF	TGTGCCAGCAGCGGGACTAGCGGGGGGGCGAGGAGCACGCAGTATTTT
.	.	TRBV27	TRBJ2-1	CASSFLNEQFF	TGTGCCAGCAGTTTTCTGAATGAGCAGTTCTTC
.	.	TRBV18	TRBJ1-1	CASSPGGSEAFF	TGTGCCAGCTCCCCCGGGGGTTCTGAAGCTTTCTTT
once	.	TRBV27	TRBJ1-1	CASSGNTEAFF	TGTGCCAGCAGCGGGAACACTGAAGCTTTCTTT
many	TRBD2	TRBV11-2	TRBJ2-5	CASSLALGLAAKETQYF	TGTGCCAGCAGCTTAGCGTTGGGACTAGCGGCCAAAGAGACCCAGTACTTC
few	TRBD1	TRBV4-2	TRBJ1-4	CASSQGQGNEKLFF	TGTGCCAGCAGCCAAGGACAGGGGAACGAAAAACTGTTTTTT
once	TRBD1	TRBV29-1	TRBJ1-2	CSVEDRGRSGYTF	TGCAGCGTTGAAGACAGGGGGCGCAGTGGCTACACCTTC
.	TRBD2	TRBV4-3	TRBJ2-3	CASSQEAPASGGADTQYF	TGCGCCAGCAGCCAAGAAGCCCCGGCTAGCGGGGGGGCAGATACGCAGTATTTT
.	.	TRBV5-1	TRBJ2-1	CASSPTRSEYNEQFF	TGCGCCAGCAGCCCGACTAGGAGCGAGTACAATGAGCAGTTCTTC
.	TRBD2	TRBV5-5	TRBJ2-7	CASSNRRGEEYF	TGTGCCAGCAGCAATCGTCGGGGGGAAGAGTACTTC
.	.	TRBV21-1	TRBJ1-6	CASTPTAMGYNSPLHF	TGTGCCAGCACCCCGACAGCCATGGGTTATAATTCACCCCTCCACTTT
.	TRBD1	TRBV18	TRBJ1-2	CASSPTDRVEGYTF	TGTGCCAGCTCACCCACCGACAGGGTCGAAGGCTACACCTTC
.	TRBD1	TRBV9	TRBJ1-1	CASTQGQMNTEAFF	TGTGCCAGCACCCAGGGACAGATGAACACTGAAGCTTTCTTT
few	.	TRBV7-3	TRBJ2-3	CASSPPGDTQYF	TGTGCCAGCAGCCCACCGGGGGATACGCAGTATTTT
.	TRBD1	TRBV5-1	TRBJ1-2	CASSLALGDRDGYTF	TGCGCCAGCAGCTTGGCCTTAGGGGACAGGGATGGCTACACCTTC
.	.	TRBV29-1	TRBJ1-2	CSVAGLDGYTF	TGCAGCGTTGCCGGGTTGGATGGCTACACCTTC
.	TRBD2	TRBV2	TRBJ2-3	CASSEMSGLTDTQYF	TGTGCCAGCAGTGAAATGTCGGGACTAACAGATACGCAGTATTTT
.	.	TRBV28	TRBJ1-4	CAGQGTTNEKLFF	TGTGCCGGTCAGGGTACAACTAATGAAAAACTGTTTTTT
.	.	TRBV5-6	TRBJ1-4	CASSRSPATNEKLFF	TGTGCCAGCAGCCGTTCCCCCGCAACTAATGAAAAACTGTTTTTT
once	TRBD2	TRBV29-1	TRBJ2-2	CSVEGLAGGPSGELFF	TGCAGCGTCGAAGGGCTAGCGGGAGGGCCGTCCGGGGAGCTGTTTTTT
.	TRBD2	TRBV12-5	TRBJ2-7	CASMAGVRSYEQYF	TGTGCTAGTATGGCGGGGGTAAGGTCCTACGAGCAGTACTTC
.	TRBD1	TRBV4-2	TRBJ1-6	CASSPGGQASSYNSPLHF	TGTGCCAGCAGCCCCGGCGGACAGGCGAGCTCCTATAATTCACCCCTCCACTTT
.	.	TRBV2	TRBJ1-5	CASSERGYSNQPQHF	TGTGCCAGCAGTGAAAGAGGGTATAGCAATCAGCCCCAGCATTTT
.	TRBD2	TRBV9	TRBJ2-1	CASSVGSGGYNEQFF	TGTGCCAGCAGCGTAGGATCGGGGGGATACAATGAGCAGTTCTTC
once	.	TRBV6-5	TRBJ1-2	CASSYLGGRLGGYTF	TGTGCCAGCAGTTACTTGGGGGGGCGCCTAGGTGGCTACACCTTC
once	TRBD2	TRBV5-4	TRBJ2-3	CASSSSGGSRGDTQYF	TGTGCCAGCAGCTCTAGCGGGGGGTCCAGGGGAGATACGCAGTATTTT
few	.	TRBV5-5	TRBJ1-1	CASSLRQASSNTEAFF	TGTGCCAGCAGCTTGAGACAGGCTTCCTCGAACACTGAAGCTTTCTTT